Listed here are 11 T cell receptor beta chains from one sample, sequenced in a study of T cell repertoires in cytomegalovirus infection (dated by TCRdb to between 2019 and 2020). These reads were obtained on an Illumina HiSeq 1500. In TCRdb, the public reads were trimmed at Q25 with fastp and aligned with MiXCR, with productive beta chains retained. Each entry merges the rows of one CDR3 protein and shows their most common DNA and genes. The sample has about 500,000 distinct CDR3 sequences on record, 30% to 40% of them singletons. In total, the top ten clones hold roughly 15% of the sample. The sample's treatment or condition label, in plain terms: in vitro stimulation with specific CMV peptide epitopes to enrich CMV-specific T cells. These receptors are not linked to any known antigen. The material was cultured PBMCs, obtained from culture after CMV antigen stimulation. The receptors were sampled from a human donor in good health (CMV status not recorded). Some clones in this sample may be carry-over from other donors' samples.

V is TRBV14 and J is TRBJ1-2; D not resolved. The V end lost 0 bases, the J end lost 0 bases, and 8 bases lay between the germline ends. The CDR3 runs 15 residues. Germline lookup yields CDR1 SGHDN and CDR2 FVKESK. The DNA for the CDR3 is TGTGCCAGCAGCCAAGAAAGTTGGGCTAACTATGGCTACACCTTC. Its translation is CASSQESWANYGYTF.

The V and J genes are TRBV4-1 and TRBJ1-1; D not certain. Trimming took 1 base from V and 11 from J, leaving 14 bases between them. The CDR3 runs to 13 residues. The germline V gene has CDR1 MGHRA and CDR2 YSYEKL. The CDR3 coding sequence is TGCGCCAGCAGCCAAGCGGAGGGTTTTTGGGCTTTCTTT. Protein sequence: CASSQAEGFWAFF.

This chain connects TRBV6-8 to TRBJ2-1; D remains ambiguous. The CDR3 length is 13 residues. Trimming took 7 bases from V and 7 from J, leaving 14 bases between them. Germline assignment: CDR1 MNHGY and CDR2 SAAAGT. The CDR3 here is CASTPLGKNEQFF. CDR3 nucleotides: TGTGCCAGCACCCCATTAGGAAAGAATGAGCAGTTCTTC.

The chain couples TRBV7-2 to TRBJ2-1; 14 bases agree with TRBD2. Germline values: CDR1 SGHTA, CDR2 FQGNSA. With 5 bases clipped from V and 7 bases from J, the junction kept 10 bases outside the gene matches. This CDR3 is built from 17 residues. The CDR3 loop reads CASSPGTSGRNFNEQFF. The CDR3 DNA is TGTGCCAGCAGCCCGGGGACTAGCGGGAGAAACTTTAATGAGCAGTTCTTC.

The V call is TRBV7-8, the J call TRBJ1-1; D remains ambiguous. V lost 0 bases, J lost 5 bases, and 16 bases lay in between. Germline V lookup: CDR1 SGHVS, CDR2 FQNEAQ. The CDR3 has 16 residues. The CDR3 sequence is CASSLARLPYRTEAFF. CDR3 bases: TGTGCCAGCAGCTTAGCGCGGCTCCCTTATAGGACTGAAGCTTTCTTT.

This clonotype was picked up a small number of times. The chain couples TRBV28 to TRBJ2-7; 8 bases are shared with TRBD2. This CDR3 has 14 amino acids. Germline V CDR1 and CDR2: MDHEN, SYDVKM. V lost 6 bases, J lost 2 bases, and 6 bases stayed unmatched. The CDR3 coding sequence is TGTGCCAGCAGAAACGGGGGGGGCCCCTACGAGCAGTACTTC. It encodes CASRNGGGPYEQYF.

The CDR3 protein is CASSLLRDIRNTEAFF. The CDR3 nucleotides are TGTGCCAGCAGCTTATTAAGGGACATACGGAACACTGAAGCTTTCTTT. This chain links TRBV7-9 with TRBJ1-1; perhaps TRBD1 as D (6 bases). V gave up 2 bases and J gave up 1 base, with 14 bases separating them. Germline CDR1 reads SEHNR; CDR2 reads FQNEAQ (reference sequence). The CDR3 is 16 amino acids.

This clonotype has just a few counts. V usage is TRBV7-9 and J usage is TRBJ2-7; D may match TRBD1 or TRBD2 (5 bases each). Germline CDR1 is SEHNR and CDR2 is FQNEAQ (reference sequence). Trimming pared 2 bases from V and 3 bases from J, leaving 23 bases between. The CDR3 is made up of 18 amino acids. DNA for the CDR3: TGTGCCAGCAGCTTAAGACGCAAAAAGGGACCGCCGAACTACGAGCAGTACTTC. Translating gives CASSLRRKKGPPNYEQYF.

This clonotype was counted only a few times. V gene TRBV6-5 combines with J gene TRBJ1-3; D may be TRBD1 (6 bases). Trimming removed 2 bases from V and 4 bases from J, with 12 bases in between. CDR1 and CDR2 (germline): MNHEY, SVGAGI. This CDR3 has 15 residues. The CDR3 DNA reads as TGTGCCAGCAGTTACGGTGCAGGGGACGGAAACACCATATATTTT. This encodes CASSYGAGDGNTIYF.

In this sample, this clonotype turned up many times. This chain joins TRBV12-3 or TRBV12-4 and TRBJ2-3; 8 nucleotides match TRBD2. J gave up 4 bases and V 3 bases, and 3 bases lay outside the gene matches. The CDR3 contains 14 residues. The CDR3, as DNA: TGTGCCAGCAGTTTCTCAGCGGGGGCAGATACGCAGTATTTT. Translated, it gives CASSFSAGADTQYF.

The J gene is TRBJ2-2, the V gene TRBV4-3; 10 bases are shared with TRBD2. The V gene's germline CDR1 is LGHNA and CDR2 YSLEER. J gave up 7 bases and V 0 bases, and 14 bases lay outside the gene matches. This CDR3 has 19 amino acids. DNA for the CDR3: TGCGCCAGCAGCCAAGAAAATAAGTTGCTAGCGGGAGATGACGGGGAGCTGTTTTTT. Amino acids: CASSQENKLLAGDDGELFF.